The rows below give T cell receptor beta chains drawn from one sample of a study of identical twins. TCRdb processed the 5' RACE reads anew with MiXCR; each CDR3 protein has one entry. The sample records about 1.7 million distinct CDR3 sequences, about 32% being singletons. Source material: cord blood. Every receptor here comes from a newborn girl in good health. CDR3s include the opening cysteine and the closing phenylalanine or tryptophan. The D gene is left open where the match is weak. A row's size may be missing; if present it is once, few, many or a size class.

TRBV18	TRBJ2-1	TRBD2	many	TGTGCCAGCCGACTAGCCACCTACAATGAGCAGTTCTTC	CASRLATYNEQFF
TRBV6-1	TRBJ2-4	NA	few	TGTGCCAGCAGTGAACAGGACGGGGTCAACATTCAGTACTTC	CASSEQDGVNIQYF
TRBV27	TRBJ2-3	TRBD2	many	TGTGCCAGCAGTTCCTTGGGCGGGAGCGCAGATACGCAGTATTTT	CASSSLGGSADTQYF
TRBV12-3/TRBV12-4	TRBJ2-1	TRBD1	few	TGTGCCAGCAGTTCGCGCAGGGGGCATGAGCAGTTCTTC	CASSSRRGHEQFF
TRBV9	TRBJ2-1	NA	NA	TGTGCCAGCAGCGTTGGGGCAGTATCCTACGAGCAGTTCTTC	CASSVGAVSYEQFF
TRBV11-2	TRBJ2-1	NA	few	TGTGCCAGCAGCTTAATGGGGGGAGGGCAGTTCTTC	CASSLMGGGQFF
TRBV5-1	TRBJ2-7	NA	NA	TGCGCCAGCAGCATGGACTTTAGCTCCTACGAGCAGTACTTC	CASSMDFSSYEQYF
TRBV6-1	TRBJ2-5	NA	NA	TGTGCCAGCAGTGAACAACAGGGACAAGAGACCCAGTACTTC	CASSEQQGQETQYF
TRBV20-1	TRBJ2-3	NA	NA	TGCAGTGCTAGAGGGAGGTCGGATACGCAGTATTTT	CSARGRSDTQYF
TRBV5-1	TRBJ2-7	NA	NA	TGCGCCAGCAGCGCCGGTCCCTCCCACGAGCAGTACTTC	CASSAGPSHEQYF
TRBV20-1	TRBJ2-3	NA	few	TGCAGTGCTCGGAGGCACTCTAGCACAGATACGCAGTATTTT	CSARRHSSTDTQYF
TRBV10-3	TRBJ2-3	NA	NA	TGTGCCATCAGTGAGAGCCCCCCACCGGGGGCAGATACGCAGTATTTT	CAISESPPPGADTQYF